A single sample is the source of the 16 T cell receptor beta chains below, sequenced in a study of OX40 agonist ivuxolimab in advanced cancers. TCRdb's copy holds only in-frame clones and misses some; the assay was immunoSEQ multiplex PCR. The table has some 95,000 clones, less than 90% seen once. Source: CD4+ or CD8+ T cells sorted from blood, taken in a trial of the OX40 agonist ivuxolimab. All receptors derive from an adult with an advanced solid tumor such as melanoma, head and neck, liver or kidney cancer.

The chain links TRBV28 to TRBJ1-4; D is perhaps TRBD1 (6 bases). The CDR3 length is 17 residues. The ends were cut back, 6 bases at V and 7 bases at J, with 24 bases in the middle. The germline V gene encodes CDR1 MDHEN and CDR2 SYDVKM. The CDR3 sequence: CASSRGARGHPTEKLFF. DNA for the CDR3: TGTGCCAGCAGCCGAGGGGCCCGGGGACATCCAACTGAAAAACTGTTTTTT. Complete variable domain (other parts from reference TRBV28 and TRBJ1-4): DVKVTQSSRYLVKRTGEKVFLECVQDMDHENMFWYRQDPGLGLRLIYFSYDVKMKEKGDIPEGYSVSREKKERFSLILESASTNQTSMYLCASSRGARGHPTEKLFFGSGTQLSVL.

The rearrangement uses TRBV7-9 and TRBJ2-1; no definite D call. The germline V and J ends were trimmed by 7 bases and 7 bases, with 14 bases remaining between them. The CDR3 covers 13 residues. Germline V CDR1 and CDR2: SEHNR, FQNEAQ (reference sequence). CDR3 amino acids: CASIGPNHNEQFF. The CDR3 DNA sequence: TGTGCCAGCATTGGGCCTAATCATAATGAGCAGTTCTTC. Full variable domain (outside the CDR3, taken from reference TRBV7-9 and TRBJ2-1): DTGVSQNPRHKITKRGQNVTFRCDPISEHNRLYWYRQTLGQGPEFLTYFQNEAQLEKSRLLSDRFSAERPKGSFSTLEIQRTEQGDSAMYLCASIGPNHNEQFFGPGTRLTVL.

The gene calls are TRBV7-2 and TRBJ2-1; TRBD2 matches at 10 bases. The germline gives CDR1 SGHTA, CDR2 FQGNSA. CDR3 length equals 17 residues. J was trimmed by 6 bases and V by 0 bases; bases with no gene match: 8. The CDR3 region has the DNA TGTGCCAGCAGCTTAGCAGGGCCCTTAGCGGGAGGCAATGAGCAGTTCTTC. Translation gives CASSLAGPLAGGNEQFF.

This chain connects TRBV11-2 to TRBJ1-1, with a weak D call TRBD1 (5 bases). The CDR3 loop spans 14 amino acids. Per the germline V gene, CDR1 is SGHAT and CDR2 is FQNNGV. V lost 0 bases to trimming and J lost 10 bases, with 15 bases between them. In DNA, the CDR3 is TGTGCCAGCAGCTTAGATCTGGAGGGGTCGGGAGCTTTCTTT. Encoded protein: CASSLDLEGSGAFF.

The chain combines TRBV10-3 with TRBJ2-3; 10 bases agree with TRBD1. With V trimmed by 11 bases and J by 4 bases, 12 bases remained unmatched. The CDR3 runs 15 residues. The germline CDR1 and CDR2 sequences are ENHRY and SYGVKD. Written as DNA, the CDR3 is TGTGCCCTCGCCCAGGGGACAGGGGCGGCAGATACGCAGTATTTT. This translates into CALAQGTGAADTQYF.

The CDR3: CASSETSGRTEQFF. The DNA of the CDR3 is TGTGCCAGCAGTGAGACTAGCGGGAGGACTGAGCAGTTCTTC. V is TRBV2 and J is TRBJ2-1; 13 bases agree with TRBD2. J gave up 9 bases and V 3 bases, and 2 bases lay outside the gene matches. CDR3 length: 14 amino acids. Germline V lookup: CDR1 SNHLY, CDR2 FYNNEI.

The chain joins TRBV5-1 to TRBJ2-2, with a possible D match to TRBD1 (6 bases). V lost 4 bases to trimming and J lost 1 base, with 17 bases between them. From germline, CDR1 is SGHRS and CDR2 YFSETQ. The CDR3 is 17 amino acids. The CDR3 DNA reads as TGCGCCAGCAGCACTCAACACAGGGTGGGGAACACCGGGGAGCTGTTTTTT. This translates into CASSTQHRVGNTGELFF.

The V gene is TRBV28, the J gene TRBJ2-5; no clear D. The CDR3 runs 13 residues. The germline V gene has CDR1 MDHEN and CDR2 SYDVKM. The V gene lost 5 bases and the J gene lost 7 bases, with 14 bases spanning the gap. CDR3: CASSPGATMTQYF. DNA for the CDR3: TGTGCCAGCAGTCCTGGCGCCACGATGACCCAGTACTTC.

Here the CDR3 DNA reads TGCGCCAGCAGCTTGCAGGGGGGGCTCACAGATACGCAGTATTTT. Amino acid sequence: CASSLQGGLTDTQYF. The chain links TRBV5-1 to TRBJ2-3; D is perhaps TRBD1 or TRBD2 (7 bases each). This CDR3 has 15 residues. V shed 1 base and J shed 2 bases, with 11 bases lying between them. Germline-derived CDR1 and CDR2 are SGHRS and YFSETQ.

The chain carries TRBV10-3 and TRBJ2-1; a possible D gene is TRBD1 (5 bases). V lost 6 bases, J lost 5 bases, and 5 bases lay in between. From germline, CDR1 is ENHRY and CDR2 SYGVKD. This CDR3 has 11 amino acids. This chain's CDR3 is CAIRDNNEQFF. The CDR3 nucleotides are TGTGCCATCAGGGACAACAATGAGCAGTTCTTC.

The gene calls are TRBV5-4 and TRBJ2-7, with 7 bases fitting TRBD2. Germline V gene data show CDR1 as SGHNT and CDR2 as YYREEE (reference sequence). The V gene end was trimmed by 0 bases and the J gene end by 3 bases; junction bases not matched to a gene: 6. CDR3 length equals 15 residues. The CDR3 is CASSLDPAGIYEQYF. CDR3 in DNA: TGTGCCAGCAGCTTGGATCCAGCGGGGATCTACGAGCAGTACTTC.

This chain uses TRBV29-1 with TRBJ2-7; 7 nucleotides match TRBD1. The germline CDR1 and CDR2 sequences are SQVTM and ANQGSEA. Trimming removed 7 bases from V and 3 bases from J; junction bases left unmatched: 12. The CDR3 extends over 14 amino acids. CDR3 loop: CSDPGQPLLYEQYV. As DNA, the CDR3 is TGCAGCGATCCGGGACAGCCCCTTCTCTACGAGCAGTACGTC.

This chain connects TRBV10-3 to TRBJ2-7; D not certain. Per germline, CDR1 ENHRY and CDR2 SYGVKD. The CDR3 length is 14 residues. V was clipped by 2 bases and J by 0 bases, with 8 bases between them. CDR3 region: CAISEGSFSYEQYF. CDR3 DNA: TGTGCCATCAGTGAGGGCAGCTTCTCCTACGAGCAGTACTTC.

V usage is TRBV4-3 and J usage is TRBJ2-1; tentative D call: TRBD1 (7 bases). Germline CDR1 and CDR2: LGHNA and YSLEER. CDR3 size: 16 residues. Trimming removed 0 bases at V and 9 bases at J, with 18 bases between. CDR3 DNA sequence: TGCGCCAGCAGCCAAGATAATAACAGGGGACTCGGTGAGCAGTTCTTC. Translated: CASSQDNNRGLGEQFF.

J is TRBJ2-2 and V is TRBV7-9; D gene ambiguous. Germline values: CDR1 SEHNR, CDR2 FQNEAQ (reference sequence). The V gene lost 2 bases and the J gene lost 1 base, with 8 bases spanning the gap. The CDR3 extends over 15 amino acids. CDR3 DNA: TGTGCCAGCAGCTTAAGACGGGTGAACACCGGGGAGCTGTTTTTT. This encodes CASSLRRVNTGELFF.

This chain uses TRBV4-1 with TRBJ2-2; D may correspond to TRBD1 or TRBD2 (5 bases each). CDR1 and CDR2 (germline): MGHRA, YSYEKL. Trimming took 1 base from V and 5 from J, leaving 11 bases between them. This CDR3 comprises 15 residues. CDR3 region: CASSQVGGRTGELFF. The CDR3 region has the DNA TGCGCCAGCAGCCAAGTTGGGGGAAGAACCGGGGAGCTGTTTTTT.